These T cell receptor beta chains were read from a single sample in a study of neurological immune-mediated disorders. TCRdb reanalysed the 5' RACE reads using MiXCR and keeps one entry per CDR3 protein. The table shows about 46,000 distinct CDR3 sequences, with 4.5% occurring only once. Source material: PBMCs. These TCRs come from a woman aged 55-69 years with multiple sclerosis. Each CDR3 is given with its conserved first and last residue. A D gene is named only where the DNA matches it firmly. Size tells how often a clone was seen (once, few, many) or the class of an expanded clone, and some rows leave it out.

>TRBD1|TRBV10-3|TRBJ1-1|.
CAIQDRGLSSEAFF
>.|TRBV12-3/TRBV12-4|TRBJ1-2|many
CASSLMGGLNYGYTF
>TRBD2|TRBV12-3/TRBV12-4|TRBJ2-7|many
CASSLTSGGHEQYF
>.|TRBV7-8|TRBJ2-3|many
CASSPDLWGWDVTDTQYF
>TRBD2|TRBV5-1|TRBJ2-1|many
CASSPLGLAGGNEQFF
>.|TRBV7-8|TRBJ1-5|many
CASSLGTEVRQPQHF
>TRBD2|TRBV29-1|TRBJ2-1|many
CSVGPSGNEQFF
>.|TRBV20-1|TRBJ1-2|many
CSARDQGAVGYGYTF
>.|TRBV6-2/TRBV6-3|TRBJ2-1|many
CASSLYSRAVQFF
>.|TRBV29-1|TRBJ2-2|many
CSVEWSPRELFF
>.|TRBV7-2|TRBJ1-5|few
CASSLVGGADQPQHF
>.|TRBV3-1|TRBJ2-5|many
CASSQEQEETQYF
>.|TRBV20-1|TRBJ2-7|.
CSARDQRGYEQYF
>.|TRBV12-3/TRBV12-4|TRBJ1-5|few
CASSPWSQPQHF
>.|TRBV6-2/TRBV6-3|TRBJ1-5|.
CASRQVSNQPQHF
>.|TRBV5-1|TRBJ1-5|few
CASSPGPGDQPQHF
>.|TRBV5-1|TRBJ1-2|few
CASSLVWTDQRLRYGYTF
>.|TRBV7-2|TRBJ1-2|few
CASSKRPGYGYGYTF
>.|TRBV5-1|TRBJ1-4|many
CASSLEGGGEKLFF
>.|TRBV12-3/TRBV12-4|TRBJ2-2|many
CASSFGARNTGELFF
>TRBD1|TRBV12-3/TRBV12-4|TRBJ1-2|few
CASSFAGTGEDGYTF
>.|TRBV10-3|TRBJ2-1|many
CAISTADDEQFF
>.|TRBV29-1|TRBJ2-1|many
CSGRTVSYNEQFF
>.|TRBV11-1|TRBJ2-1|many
CASSLARTTYNEQFF
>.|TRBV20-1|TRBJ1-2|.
CSARGQGLGGYTF
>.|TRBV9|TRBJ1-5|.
CASSVGGDQPQNF
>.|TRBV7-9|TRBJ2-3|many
CASSLGRTTDTQYF
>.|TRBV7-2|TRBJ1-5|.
CASSPGQRHQPQHF
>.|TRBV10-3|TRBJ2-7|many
CAISRDNEQYF
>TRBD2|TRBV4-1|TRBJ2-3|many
CASSQVGGGRTDTQYF
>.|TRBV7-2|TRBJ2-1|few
CASSFERWNEQFF
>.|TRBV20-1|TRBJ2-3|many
CSARVGSTDTQYF
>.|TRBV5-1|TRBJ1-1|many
CASSAQSVGTEAFF
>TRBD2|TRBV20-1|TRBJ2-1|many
CSARTSGGNNEQFF
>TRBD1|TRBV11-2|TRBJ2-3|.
CASSRGTGRGSTDTQYF
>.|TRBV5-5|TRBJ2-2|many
CASSAAGIPGELFF
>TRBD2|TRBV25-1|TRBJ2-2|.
CASSETSGRTGELFF
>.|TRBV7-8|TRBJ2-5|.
CASSFRALYWETQYF
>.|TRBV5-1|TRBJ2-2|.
CASSLVRVSGELFF
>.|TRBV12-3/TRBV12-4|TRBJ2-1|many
CASSRQGAGEQFF
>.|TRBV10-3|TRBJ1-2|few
CAISEPESNYGYTF
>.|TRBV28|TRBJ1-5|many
CASSLGVGRQPQHF
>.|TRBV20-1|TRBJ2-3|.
CSEAETDTQYF
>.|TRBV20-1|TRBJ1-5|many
CSASVPAGYQPQHF
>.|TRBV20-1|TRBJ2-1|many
CSARGTVYNEQFF
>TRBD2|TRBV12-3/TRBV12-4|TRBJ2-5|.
CASSFDVAGRETQYF
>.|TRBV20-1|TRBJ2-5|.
CSARDGTTAETQYF
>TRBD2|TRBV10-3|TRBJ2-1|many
CAISGLAGLNEQFF
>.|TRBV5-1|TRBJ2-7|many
CASSFRQDSYEQYF